The present T cell receptor beta chain was sequenced within a study of beta chain features in type 1 diabetes. The CDR3 covers 15 residues. The V segment lost 2 bases and the J segment 7 bases; nucleotides outside the gene matches: 7. Germline-derived CDR1 and CDR2 are MNHEY and SMNVEV (reference sequence). The investigators reverse transcribed all of the isolated RNA, so they sequenced expressed TCRB transcripts. Sequencing used immunoSEQ multiplex PCR; TCRdb keeps in-frame clones, though not all of them. The sample has about 220,000 clones; approximately 10% are singletons. Sequences were obtained from central memory CD4+ T cells from blood. The receptor comes from a man aged 18 to 35 in good health. The V gene is TRBV27, the J gene TRBJ2-5; the match to TRBD2 covers 10 bases. DNA for the CDR3: TGTGCCAGCAGTTTAGTAGCGGGAGGAAGAGGGACCCAGTACTTC. It is translated as CASSLVAGGRGTQYF.